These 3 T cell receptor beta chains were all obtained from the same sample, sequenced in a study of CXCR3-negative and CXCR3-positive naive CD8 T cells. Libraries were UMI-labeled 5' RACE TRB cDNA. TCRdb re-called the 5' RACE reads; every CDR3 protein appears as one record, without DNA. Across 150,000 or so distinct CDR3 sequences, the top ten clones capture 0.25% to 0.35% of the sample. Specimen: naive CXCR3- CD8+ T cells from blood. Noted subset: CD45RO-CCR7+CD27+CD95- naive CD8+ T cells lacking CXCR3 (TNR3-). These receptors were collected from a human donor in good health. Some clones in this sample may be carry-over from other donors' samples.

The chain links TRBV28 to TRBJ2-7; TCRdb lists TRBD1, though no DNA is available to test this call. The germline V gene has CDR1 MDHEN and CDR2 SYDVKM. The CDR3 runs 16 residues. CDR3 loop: CASRPTAQGAGGEQYF.

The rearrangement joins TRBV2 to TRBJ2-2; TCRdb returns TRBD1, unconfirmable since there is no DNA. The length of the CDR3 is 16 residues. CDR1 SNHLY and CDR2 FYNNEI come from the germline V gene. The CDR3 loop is CASSDDRGTNTGELFF.

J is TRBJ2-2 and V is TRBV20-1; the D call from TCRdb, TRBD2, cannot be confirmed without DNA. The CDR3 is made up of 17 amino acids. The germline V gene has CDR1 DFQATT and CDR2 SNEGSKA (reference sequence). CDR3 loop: CSAREVGLAANTGELFF.